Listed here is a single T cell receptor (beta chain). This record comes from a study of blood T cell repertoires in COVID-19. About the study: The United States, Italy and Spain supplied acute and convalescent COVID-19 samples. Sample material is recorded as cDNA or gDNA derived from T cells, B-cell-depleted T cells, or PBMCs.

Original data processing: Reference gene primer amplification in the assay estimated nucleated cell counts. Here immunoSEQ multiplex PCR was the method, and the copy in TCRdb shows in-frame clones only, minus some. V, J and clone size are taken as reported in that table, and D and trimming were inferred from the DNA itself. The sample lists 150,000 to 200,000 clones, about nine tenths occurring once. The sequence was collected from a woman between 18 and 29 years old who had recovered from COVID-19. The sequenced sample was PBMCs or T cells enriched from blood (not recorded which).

The CDR3 protein is CASSPGQGDEKLFF. The CDR3 bases are TGTGCCAGCTCACCGGGACAGGGCGATGAAAAACTGTTTTTT. The V call is TRBV18, the J call TRBJ1-4, with 9 positions matching TRBD1. The germline gives CDR1 KGHSH, CDR2 LQKENI. The trim removed 3 bases at V and 6 bases at J, leaving 2 bases unmatched. The CDR3 runs to 14 residues.